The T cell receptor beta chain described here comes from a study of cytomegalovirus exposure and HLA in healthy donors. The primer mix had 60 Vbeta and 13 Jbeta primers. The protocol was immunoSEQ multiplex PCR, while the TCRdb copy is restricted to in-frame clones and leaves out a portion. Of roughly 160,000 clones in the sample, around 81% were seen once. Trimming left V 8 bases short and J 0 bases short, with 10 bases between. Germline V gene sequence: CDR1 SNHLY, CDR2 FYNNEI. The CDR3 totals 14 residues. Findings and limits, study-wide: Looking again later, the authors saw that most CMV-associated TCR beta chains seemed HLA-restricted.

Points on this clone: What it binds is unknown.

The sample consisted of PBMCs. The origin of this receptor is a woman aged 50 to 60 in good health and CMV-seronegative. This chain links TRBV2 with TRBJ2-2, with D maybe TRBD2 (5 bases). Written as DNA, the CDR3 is TGTGCCAGCGCAAGCGGAGCGAACACCGGGGAGCTGTTTTTT. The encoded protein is CASASGANTGELFF.